A selection of T cell receptor beta chains follows, all from one sample in a study of Ad26.COV2.S vaccination and SARS-CoV-2 variants. The data were produced by immunoSEQ multiplex PCR, yet TCRdb's version contains in-frame clones alone and is incomplete. The sample holds fewer than 500,000 clones, 75% to 90% seen once. This specimen was peripheral blood, taken in a trial of Ad26.COV2.S vaccine versus placebo. The receptors were sampled from a person between 18 and 65 years old who received the Ad26.COV2.S COVID-19 vaccine or a placebo. CDR3s include the opening cysteine and the closing phenylalanine or tryptophan. Each record gives: J gene, clone size, D gene, V gene, CDR3 protein, CDR3 DNA. A D gene is named only where the DNA matches it firmly. For some rows the clone size is stated as once, few or many, or as a class when expanded; others skip it.

>TRBJ2-7|NA|TRBD2|TRBV7-2
CASSFDGGGDEQYF
TGTGCCAGCAGCTTCGACGGGGGGGGCGACGAGCAGTACTTC
>TRBJ2-7|NA|NA|TRBV3-1/TRBV3-2
CASSHYPENWEQYF
TGTGCCAGCAGCCATTACCCGGAGAACTGGGAGCAGTACTTC
>TRBJ1-5|NA|NA|TRBV11-2
CASSSQGDQPQHF
TGTGCCAGCAGCTCCCAGGGAGATCAGCCCCAGCATTTT
>TRBJ1-5|NA|NA|TRBV30
CAWSRGRNGNQPQHF
TGTGCCTGGAGTCGAGGAAGGAACGGCAATCAGCCCCAGCATTTT
>TRBJ2-3|NA|NA|TRBV29-1
CSQVGGLTDTQYF
TGCAGCCAGGTGGGGGGACTCACAGATACGCAGTATTTT
>TRBJ2-7|NA|TRBD1|TRBV15
CATSREQGAGYEQYF
TGTGCCACCAGCAGAGAACAGGGGGCTGGCTACGAGCAGTACTTC
>TRBJ2-1|NA|NA|TRBV29-1
CSVKYNEQFF
TGCAGCGTCAAATACAATGAGCAGTTCTTC
>TRBJ2-5|once|NA|TRBV24-1
CATSDLQPGVLQETQYF
TGTGCCACCAGTGATTTGCAGCCCGGAGTCTTACAAGAGACCCAGTACTTC
>TRBJ2-1|once|TRBD2|TRBV5-1
CASMGTSGTRNEQFF
TGCGCCAGCATGGGGACTAGCGGGACCAGGAATGAGCAGTTCTTC
>TRBJ1-1|NA|NA|TRBV12-3/TRBV12-4
CASSPLGGTEAFF
TGTGCCAGCAGTCCTCTCGGCGGCACTGAAGCTTTCTTT
>TRBJ2-1|NA|NA|TRBV15
CATSRDDLRRILYNEQFF
TGTGCCACCAGCAGAGATGACTTGAGGCGAATACTTTACAATGAGCAGTTCTTC
>TRBJ1-5|few|TRBD1|TRBV6-6
CASSYLDRGDNQPQHF
TGTGCCAGCAGTTACCTTGACAGGGGAGACAATCAGCCCCAGCATTTT
>TRBJ2-6|NA|NA|TRBV9
CASSATATRFSSSGANVLTF
TGTGCCAGCAGCGCGACAGCTACTAGGTTCTCGAGCTCTGGGGCCAACGTCCTGACTTTC
>TRBJ1-1|NA|TRBD1|TRBV19
CASSISGTGRETEAFF
TGTGCCAGTAGTATATCCGGGACAGGGCGAGAAACTGAAGCTTTCTTT
>TRBJ1-5|NA|TRBD1|TRBV7-9
CASSLGTGNVHQPQHF
TGTGCCAGCAGCTTAGGGACAGGGAACGTACATCAGCCCCAGCATTTT
>TRBJ2-1|NA|TRBD2|TRBV4-2
CASSQGPGLAGVYEQFF
TGTGCCAGCAGCCAAGGTCCCGGACTAGCGGGGGTCTATGAGCAGTTCTTC
>TRBJ2-3|NA|NA|TRBV2
CASSGVGDNTDTQYF
TGTGCCAGCAGTGGGGTGGGGGACAACACAGATACGCAGTATTTT
>TRBJ1-1|few|NA|TRBV3-1/TRBV3-2
CASSQDVPWALDDAFF
TGTGCCAGCAGCCAAGATGTCCCGTGGGCACTGGATGACGCTTTCTTT
>TRBJ2-3|NA|NA|TRBV24-1
CATSDLVAGATDTQYF
TGTGCCACCAGTGATTTAGTGGCGGGGGCCACAGATACGCAGTATTTT
>TRBJ2-5|NA|NA|TRBV24-1
CATSDLRGGWETQYF
TGTGCCACCAGTGATTTGCGAGGGGGATGGGAGACCCAGTACTTC
>TRBJ1-4|few|NA|TRBV9
CASSVERGATNEKLFF
TGTGCCAGCAGCGTAGAGAGGGGGGCGACTAATGAAAAACTGTTTTTT
>TRBJ1-6|NA|TRBD1|TRBV4-1
CASSHPGGLYNSPLHF
TGCGCCAGCAGCCACCCAGGGGGCCTCTATAATTCACCCCTCCACTTT
>TRBJ1-5|once|NA|TRBV6-5
CASSGRSNQPQHF
TGTGCCAGCTCCGGACGGTCCAATCAGCCCCAGCATTTT
>TRBJ1-2|NA|NA|TRBV29-1
CSVDQSWQGRTYGYTF
TGCAGCGTTGACCAGTCGTGGCAGGGCCGTACCTATGGCTACACCTTC
>TRBJ2-2|NA|NA|TRBV19
CASTIDPPPYHNGELFF
TGTGCCAGTACGATAGACCCACCACCCTACCACAACGGGGAGCTGTTTTTT
>TRBJ2-7|few|NA|TRBV5-1
CASSGPNEQYF
TGCGCCAGCAGCGGCCCTAACGAGCAGTACTTC
>TRBJ2-2|NA|NA|TRBV4-3
CARVPVGRATGELFF
TGCGCCAGAGTCCCGGTGGGTAGGGCCACCGGGGAGCTGTTTTTT
>TRBJ2-5|NA|NA|TRBV27
CASSGRGTETQYF
TGTGCCAGCAGTGGGCGGGGTACAGAGACCCAGTACTTC
>TRBJ2-7|NA|TRBD1|TRBV6-2/TRBV6-3
CASSYDSGQPTYEQYF
TGTGCCAGCAGTTACGATTCGGGACAGCCTACCTACGAGCAGTACTTC
>TRBJ1-6|NA|NA|TRBV7-2
CASRAWDQGTPYNSPLHF
TGTGCCAGCAGGGCCTGGGATCAGGGGACCCCATATAATTCACCCCTCCACTTT
>TRBJ2-1|NA|NA|TRBV5-8
CASSSQGRNPNEQFF
TGTGCCAGCAGCTCCCAGGGGCGAAATCCTAATGAGCAGTTCTTC
>TRBJ1-1|NA|NA|TRBV12-5
CASGFSTGGSEAFF
TGTGCTAGTGGTTTCAGTACGGGTGGATCTGAAGCTTTCTTT
>TRBJ2-1|NA|TRBD2|TRBV2
CASPGRGRIHNEQFF
TGTGCCAGCCCCGGGAGGGGCCGTATTCACAATGAGCAGTTCTTC
>TRBJ1-5|NA|NA|TRBV6-2/TRBV6-3
CASSPGGYSNQPQHF
TGTGCCAGCAGCCCCGGGGGCTATAGCAATCAGCCCCAGCATTTT
>TRBJ2-5|NA|TRBD2|TRBV5-1
CASSFTRGGSDKETQYF
TGCGCCAGCAGCTTCACGCGGGGGGGATCGGATAAAGAGACCCAGTACTTC
>TRBJ2-3|NA|TRBD1|TRBV28
CASSMTGRPDTQYF
TGTGCCAGCAGTATGACAGGGCGGCCAGATACGCAGTATTTT
>TRBJ2-7|NA|NA|TRBV12-3/TRBV12-4
CASSHTGSYEQYF
TGTGCCAGCAGTCACACAGGGAGCTACGAGCAGTACTTC
>TRBJ2-2|NA|TRBD1|TRBV5-1
CASSLGDRGYTGELFF
TGCGCCAGCAGCTTGGGGGACAGGGGGTACACCGGGGAGCTGTTTTTT
>TRBJ1-1|NA|NA|TRBV13
CASSFYGDTEAFF
TGTGCCAGCAGCTTCTACGGGGACACTGAAGCTTTCTTT
>TRBJ2-2|NA|NA|TRBV7-2
CASSLNPGDTGELFF
TGTGCCAGCAGCTTAAACCCGGGGGACACCGGGGAGCTGTTTTTT
>TRBJ2-3|NA|NA|TRBV3-1/TRBV3-2
CASSQGQSSTDTQYF
TGTGCCAGCAGCCAAGGACAGTCTAGCACAGATACGCAGTATTTT
>TRBJ2-1|NA|TRBD2|TRBV4-3
CASSQGPSGSGDEQFF
TGCGCCAGCAGCCAAGGTCCCAGCGGGAGTGGTGATGAGCAGTTCTTC
>TRBJ1-1|NA|NA|TRBV5-1
CASSLEYNTEAFF
TGCGCCAGCAGCTTGGAATACAACACTGAAGCTTTCTTT
>TRBJ2-4|few|NA|TRBV7-9
CASSLGAGLAKNIQYF
TGTGCCAGCAGCTTAGGGGCTGGGCTAGCCAAAAACATTCAGTACTTC
>TRBJ2-5|NA|NA|TRBV2
CASRIGTQYF
TGTGCCAGCCGAATTGGGACCCAGTACTTC
>TRBJ2-1|NA|NA|TRBV27
CASSFRVGKRSNNEQFF
TGTGCCAGCAGTTTTCGGGTGGGGAAAAGGTCGAACAATGAGCAGTTCTTC
>TRBJ2-1|NA|TRBD2|TRBV5-6
CASSWREGRNEQFF
TGTGCCAGCAGCTGGCGGGAGGGTAGAAATGAGCAGTTCTTC
>TRBJ1-1|NA|NA|TRBV5-6
CASGVGPEAFF
TGTGCCAGCGGAGTGGGCCCTGAAGCTTTCTTT
>TRBJ2-7|NA|NA|TRBV9
CASSVGQNEAYEQYF
TGTGCCAGCAGCGTAGGGCAGAATGAGGCCTACGAGCAGTACTTC
>TRBJ2-1|NA|NA|TRBV11-3
CASSPRVGSYNEQFF
TGTGCCAGCAGCCCCAGAGTGGGTTCCTACAATGAGCAGTTCTTC
>TRBJ1-2|NA|TRBD1|TRBV7-3
CASSSTPGQAYGYTF
TGTGCCAGCAGTTCTACTCCGGGACAGGCCTATGGCTACACCTTC
>TRBJ1-5|NA|NA|TRBV28
CASSLTRPNQPQHF
TGTGCCAGCAGCTTGACAAGGCCGAATCAGCCCCAGCATTTT
>TRBJ1-5|NA|NA|TRBV5-1
CASSTSPGSYQPQHF
TGCGCCAGCAGCACATCCCCCGGGTCTTATCAGCCCCAGCATTTT
>TRBJ2-1|NA|TRBD1|TRBV19
CASRADRGSYNEQFF
TGTGCCAGTAGGGCTGACAGGGGCTCCTACAATGAGCAGTTCTTC
>TRBJ1-1|NA|TRBD1|TRBV15
CATSIVKGQGLGVF
TGTGCCACCAGCATCGTAAAGGGACAGGGGCTTGGGGTTTTT
>TRBJ1-4|NA|NA|TRBV3-1/TRBV3-2
CASSPDGPTRSHEKLFF
TGTGCCAGCAGCCCCGACGGGCCGACGAGGTCTCATGAAAAACTGTTTTTT
>TRBJ2-1|NA|NA|TRBV11-1
CASSPPRSDYNEQFF
TGTGCCAGCAGCCCACCCCGCTCGGACTACAATGAGCAGTTCTTC
>TRBJ2-1|NA|NA|TRBV18
CASSPIRDDGEQFF
TGTGCCAGCTCACCGATAAGGGACGACGGTGAGCAGTTCTTC
>TRBJ1-5|NA|NA|TRBV28
CASSLRFQPQHF
TGTGCCAGCAGCCTCAGGTTTCAGCCCCAGCATTTT
>TRBJ1-3|NA|NA|TRBV4-3
CASSQWNVREAPGNTIYF
TGCGCCAGCAGCCAATGGAACGTCAGGGAGGCTCCTGGAAACACCATATATTTT